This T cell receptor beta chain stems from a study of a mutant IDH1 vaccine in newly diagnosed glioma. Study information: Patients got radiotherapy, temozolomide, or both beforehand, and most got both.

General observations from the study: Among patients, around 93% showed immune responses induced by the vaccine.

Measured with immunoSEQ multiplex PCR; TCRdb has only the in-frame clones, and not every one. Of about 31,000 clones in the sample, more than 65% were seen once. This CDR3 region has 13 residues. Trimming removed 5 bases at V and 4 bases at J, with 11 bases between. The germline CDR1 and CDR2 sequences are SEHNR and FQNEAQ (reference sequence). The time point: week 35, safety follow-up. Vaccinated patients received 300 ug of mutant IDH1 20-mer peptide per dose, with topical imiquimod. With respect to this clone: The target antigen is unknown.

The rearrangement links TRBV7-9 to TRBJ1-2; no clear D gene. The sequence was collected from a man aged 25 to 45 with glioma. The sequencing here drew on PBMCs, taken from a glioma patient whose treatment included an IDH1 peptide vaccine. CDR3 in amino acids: CASSELVVYGYTF. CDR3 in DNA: TGTGCCAGCAGCGAATTGGTAGTCTATGGCTACACCTTC.